The rows below give T cell receptor beta chains drawn from one sample of a study of blood T cell repertoires in COVID-19. Profiled with immunoSEQ multiplex PCR; TCRdb holds only in-frame clones, not every one. The table includes 100,000 to 150,000 clones, 70% to 85% detected once. Sample: peripheral blood. Receptors were obtained from a woman aged 45-65 years with acute or convalescent COVID-19. Each CDR3 is given with its conserved first and last residue. Fields, in order: D gene, clone size, J gene, V gene, CDR3 protein, CDR3 DNA. The D gene is left open where the match is weak. Some rows have no size entry. The others give once, few or many, or a class for an expanded clone.

.	.	TRBJ1-6	TRBV27	CASSFSTRTYNSPLHF	TGTGCCAGCAGTTTTTCCACTAGAACCTATAATTCACCCCTCCACTTT
TRBD1	.	TRBJ1-5	TRBV6-5	CASRGLGTGDQPQHF	TGTGCCAGCAGGGGGCTCGGGACAGGGGATCAGCCCCAGCATTTT
.	.	TRBJ2-3	TRBV12-3/TRBV12-4	CASRKRDTQYF	TGTGCCAGCAGAAAGAGAGATACGCAGTATTTT
.	.	TRBJ1-3	TRBV10-1	CASKGTGNTIYF	TGCGCCAGCAAGGGGACTGGAAACACCATATATTTT
.	.	TRBJ2-2	TRBV25-1	CASSDGVRGYTGELFF	TGTGCCAGCAGTGACGGGGTCAGGGGATACACCGGGGAGCTGTTTTTT
TRBD1	few	TRBJ2-2	TRBV5-5	CASIRQGYGELFF	TGTGCCAGCATTAGACAGGGGTACGGGGAGCTGTTTTTT
.	.	TRBJ1-1	TRBV11-2	CASSLNRLNTEAFF	TGTGCCAGCAGCTTAAACAGATTGAACACTGAAGCTTTCTTT
TRBD1	.	TRBJ1-2	TRBV6-6	CASSYPVDRAGYTF	TGTGCCAGCAGTTACCCGGTCGACAGGGCTGGCTACACCTTC
TRBD1	.	TRBJ1-4	TRBV5-6	CASSMPGTGNEKLFF	TGTGCCAGCAGCATGCCCGGGACAGGGAATGAAAAACTGTTTTTT
.	few	TRBJ1-1	TRBV7-9	CASTLRILVGRTDTEAFF	TGTGCCAGCACCCTAAGGATTTTAGTGGGGAGAACGGACACTGAAGCTTTCTTT
.	.	TRBJ1-1	TRBV11-2	CASSLDQLTTEAFF	TGTGCCAGCAGCTTAGATCAGTTAACCACTGAAGCTTTCTTT
TRBD1	once	TRBJ2-4	TRBV9	CASSPQGAAKNIQYF	TGTGCCAGCAGCCCACAGGGGGCGGCCAAAAACATTCAGTACTTC
TRBD2	.	TRBJ2-3	TRBV19	CASKRLAATDTQYF	TGTGCCAGTAAGAGACTAGCGGCCACAGATACGCAGTATTTT
TRBD1	few	TRBJ1-6	TRBV6-5	CASSTSGTANSPLHF	TGTGCCAGCAGTACATCCGGGACAGCTAATTCACCCCTCCACTTT
.	.	TRBJ1-2	TRBV14	CASSQDWGTDGYTF	TGTGCCAGCAGCCAAGATTGGGGGACTGATGGCTACACCTTC